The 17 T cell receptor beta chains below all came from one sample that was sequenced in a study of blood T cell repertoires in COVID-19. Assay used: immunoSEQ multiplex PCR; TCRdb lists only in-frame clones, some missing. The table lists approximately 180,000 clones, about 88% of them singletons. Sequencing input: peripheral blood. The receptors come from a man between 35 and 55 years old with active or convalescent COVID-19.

CDR3 sequence reads: CASSYNAQGNTGELFF. The CDR3 DNA reads as TGTGCCAGCAGTTATAATGCACAGGGGAACACCGGGGAGCTGTTTTTT. The chain uses TRBV6-6 and TRBJ2-2; TRBD1 might be the D (6 bases). Between the trimmed V and J ends, which lost 3 bases and 1 base, there was a span of 12 bases. This CDR3 contains 16 residues. Per germline, CDR1 MNHNY and CDR2 SVGAGI (reference sequence).

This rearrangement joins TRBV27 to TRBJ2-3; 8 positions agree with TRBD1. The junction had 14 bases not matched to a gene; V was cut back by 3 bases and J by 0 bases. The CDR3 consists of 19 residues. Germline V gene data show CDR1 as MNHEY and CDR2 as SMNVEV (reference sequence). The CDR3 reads CASSFRDPFGQGSTDTQYF. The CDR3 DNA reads TGTGCCAGCAGTTTTAGAGACCCTTTCGGACAGGGCAGCACAGATACGCAGTATTTT.

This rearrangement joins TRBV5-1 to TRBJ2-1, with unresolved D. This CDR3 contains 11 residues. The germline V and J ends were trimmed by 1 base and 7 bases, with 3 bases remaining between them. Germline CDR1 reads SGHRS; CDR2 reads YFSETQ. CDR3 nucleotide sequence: TGCGCCAGCAGCTTGTTAAATGAGCAGTTCTTC. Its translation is CASSLLNEQFF. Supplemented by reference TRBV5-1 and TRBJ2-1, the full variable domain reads KAGVTQTPRYLIKTRGQQVTLSCSPISGHRSVSWYQQTPGQGLQFLFEYFSETQRNKGNFPGRFSGRQFSNSRSEMNVSTLELGDSALYLCASSLLNEQFFGPGTRLTVL.

The CDR3 region has the DNA TGTGCCAGCAGCTCTACTAGCGGGGGGACGAGCACAGATACGCAGTATTTT. Residues: CASSSTSGGTSTDTQYF. The V gene is TRBV7-2, the J gene TRBJ2-3; 12 nucleotides match TRBD2. CDR3 length: 17 amino acids. Germline V gene sequence: CDR1 SGHTA, CDR2 FQGNSA. The J segment lost 0 bases and the V segment lost 4 bases, leaving 5 bases of the junction unmatched. Based on the CDR3 plus reference TRBV7-2 and TRBJ2-3, the full variable domain is GAGVSQSPSNKVTEKGKDVELRCDPISGHTALYWYRQSLGQGLEFLIYFQGNSAPDKSGLPSDRFSAERTGGSVSTLTIQRTQQEDSAVYLCASSSTSGGTSTDTQYFGPGTRLTVL.

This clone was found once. The CDR3 reads CASSSGAGTGTGANVLTF. The CDR3 DNA reads as TGTGCCAGCAGTTCTGGGGCCGGGACAGGGACTGGGGCCAACGTCCTGACTTTC. This chain joins TRBV28 and TRBJ2-6, with 9 nucleotides matching TRBD1. Germline-derived CDR1 and CDR2 are MDHEN and SYDVKM. The length of the CDR3 is 18 residues. V lost 4 bases, J lost 2 bases, and 9 bases stayed unmatched.

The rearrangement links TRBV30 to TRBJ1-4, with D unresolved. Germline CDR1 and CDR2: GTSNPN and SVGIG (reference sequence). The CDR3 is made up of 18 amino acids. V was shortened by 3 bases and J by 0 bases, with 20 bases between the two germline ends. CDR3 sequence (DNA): TGTGCCTGGAGCCAACGACACCTAATCGGGGCAACTAATGAAAAACTGTTTTTT. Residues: CAWSQRHLIGATNEKLFF. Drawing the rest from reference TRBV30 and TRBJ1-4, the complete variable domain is SQTIHQWPATLVQPVGSPLSLECTVEGTSNPNLYWYRQAAGRGLQLLFYSVGIGQISSEVPQNLSASRPQDRQFILSSKKLLLSDSGFYLCAWSQRHLIGATNEKLFFGSGTQLSVL.

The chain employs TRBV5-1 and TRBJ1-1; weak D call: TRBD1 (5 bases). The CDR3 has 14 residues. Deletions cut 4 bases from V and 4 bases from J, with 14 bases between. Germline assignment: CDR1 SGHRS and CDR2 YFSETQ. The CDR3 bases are TGCGCCAGCAGCACCCAAGGAGGGGTCACTGAAGCTTTCTTT. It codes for CASSTQGGVTEAFF. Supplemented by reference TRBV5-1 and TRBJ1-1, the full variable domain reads KAGVTQTPRYLIKTRGQQVTLSCSPISGHRSVSWYQQTPGQGLQFLFEYFSETQRNKGNFPGRFSGRQFSNSRSEMNVSTLELGDSALYLCASSTQGGVTEAFFGQGTRLTVV.

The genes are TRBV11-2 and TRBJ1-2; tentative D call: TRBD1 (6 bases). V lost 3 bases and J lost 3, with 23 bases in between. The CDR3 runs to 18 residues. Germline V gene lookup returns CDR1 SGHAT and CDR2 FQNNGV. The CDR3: CASSFQRGYLDSDYGYTF. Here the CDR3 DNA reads TGTGCCAGCAGCTTTCAAAGGGGGTATCTTGATTCGGACTATGGCTACACCTTC. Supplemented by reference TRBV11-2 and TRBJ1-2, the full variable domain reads EAGVAQSPRYKIIEKRQSVAFWCNPISGHATLYWYQQILGQGPKLLIQFQNNGVVDDSQLPKDRFSAERLKGVDSTLKIQPAKLEDSAVYLCASSFQRGYLDSDYGYTFGSGTRLTVV.

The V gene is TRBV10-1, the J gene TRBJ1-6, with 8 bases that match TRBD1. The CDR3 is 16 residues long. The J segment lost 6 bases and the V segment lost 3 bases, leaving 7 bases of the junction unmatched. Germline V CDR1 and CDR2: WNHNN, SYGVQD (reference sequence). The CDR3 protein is CASSDQGARSNSPLHF. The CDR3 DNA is TGCGCCAGCAGTGATCAGGGGGCGCGGAGTAATTCACCCCTCCACTTT.

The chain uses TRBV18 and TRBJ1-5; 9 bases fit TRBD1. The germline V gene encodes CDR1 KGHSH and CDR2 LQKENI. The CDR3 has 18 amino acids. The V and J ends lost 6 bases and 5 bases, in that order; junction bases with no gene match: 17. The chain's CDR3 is CASSPSRTGGGKDQPQHF. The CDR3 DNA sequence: TGTGCCAGCTCGCCAAGTAGAACAGGGGGCGGGAAGGATCAGCCCCAGCATTTT.

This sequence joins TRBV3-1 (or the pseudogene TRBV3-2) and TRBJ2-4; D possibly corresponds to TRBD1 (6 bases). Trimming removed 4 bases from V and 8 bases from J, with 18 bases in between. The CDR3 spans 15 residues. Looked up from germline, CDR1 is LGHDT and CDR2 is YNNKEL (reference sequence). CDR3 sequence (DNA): TGTGCCAGCAGCCCTATGGAGGTGGGGGCAGACATTCAGTACTTC. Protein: CASSPMEVGADIQYF.

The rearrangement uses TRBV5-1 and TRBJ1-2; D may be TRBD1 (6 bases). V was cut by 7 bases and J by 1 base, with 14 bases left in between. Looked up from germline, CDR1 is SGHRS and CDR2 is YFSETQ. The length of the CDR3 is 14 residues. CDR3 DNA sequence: TGCGCCAGCGGCAAGACAGGCGATAACTATGGCTACACCTTC. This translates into CASGKTGDNYGYTF.

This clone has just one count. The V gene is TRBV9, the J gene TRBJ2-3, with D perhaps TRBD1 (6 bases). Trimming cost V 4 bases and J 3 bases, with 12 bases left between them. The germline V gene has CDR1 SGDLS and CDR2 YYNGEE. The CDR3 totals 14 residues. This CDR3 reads CASSPRQETDTQYF. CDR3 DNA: TGTGCCAGCAGCCCCAGACAGGAGACAGATACGCAGTATTTT.

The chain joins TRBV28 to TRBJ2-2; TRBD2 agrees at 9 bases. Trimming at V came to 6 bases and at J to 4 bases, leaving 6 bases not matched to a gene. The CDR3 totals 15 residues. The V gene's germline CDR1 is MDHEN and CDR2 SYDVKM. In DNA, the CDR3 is TGTGCCAGCAGAGCGGGAGGAGGGGGCACCGGGGAGCTGTTTTTT. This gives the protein CASRAGGGGTGELFF.

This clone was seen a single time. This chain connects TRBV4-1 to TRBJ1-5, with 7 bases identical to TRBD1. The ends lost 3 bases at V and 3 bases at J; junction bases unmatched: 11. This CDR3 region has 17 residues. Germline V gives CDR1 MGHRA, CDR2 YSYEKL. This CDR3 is CASSQSIRDRSNQPQHF. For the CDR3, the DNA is TGCGCCAGCAGCCAGTCAATCCGGGACAGATCCAATCAGCCCCAGCATTTT.

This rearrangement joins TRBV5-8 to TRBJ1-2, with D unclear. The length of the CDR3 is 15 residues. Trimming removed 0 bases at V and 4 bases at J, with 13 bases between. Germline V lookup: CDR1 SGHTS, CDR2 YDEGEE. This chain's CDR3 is CASSLGVTVRYGYTF. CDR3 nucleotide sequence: TGTGCCAGCAGCTTGGGAGTCACAGTCCGCTATGGCTACACCTTC.

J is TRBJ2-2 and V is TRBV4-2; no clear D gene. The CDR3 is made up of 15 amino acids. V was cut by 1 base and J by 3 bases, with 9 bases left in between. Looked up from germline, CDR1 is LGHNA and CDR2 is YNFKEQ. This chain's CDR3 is CASSQVRLDTGELFF. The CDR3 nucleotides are TGTGCCAGCAGCCAAGTGAGGCTGGACACCGGGGAGCTGTTTTTT.